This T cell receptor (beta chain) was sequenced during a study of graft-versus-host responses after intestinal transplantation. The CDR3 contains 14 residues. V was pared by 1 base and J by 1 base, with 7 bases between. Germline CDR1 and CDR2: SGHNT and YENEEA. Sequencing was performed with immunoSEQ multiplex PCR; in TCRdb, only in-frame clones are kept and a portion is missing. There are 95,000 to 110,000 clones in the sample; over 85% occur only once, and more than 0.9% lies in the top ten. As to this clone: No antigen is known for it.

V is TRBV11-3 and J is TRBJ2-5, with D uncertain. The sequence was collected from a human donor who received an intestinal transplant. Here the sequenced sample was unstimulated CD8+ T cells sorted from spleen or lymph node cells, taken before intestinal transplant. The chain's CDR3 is CASSLGAFQETQYF. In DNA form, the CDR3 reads TGTGCCAGCAGCTTAGGCGCCTTCCAAGAGACCCAGTACTTC. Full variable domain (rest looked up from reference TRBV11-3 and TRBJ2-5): EAGVVQSPRYKIIEKKQPVAFWCNPISGHNTLYWYLQNLGQGPELLIRYENEEAVDDSQLPKDRFSAERLKGVDSTLKIQPAELGDSAVYLCASSLGAFQETQYFGPGTRLLVL.